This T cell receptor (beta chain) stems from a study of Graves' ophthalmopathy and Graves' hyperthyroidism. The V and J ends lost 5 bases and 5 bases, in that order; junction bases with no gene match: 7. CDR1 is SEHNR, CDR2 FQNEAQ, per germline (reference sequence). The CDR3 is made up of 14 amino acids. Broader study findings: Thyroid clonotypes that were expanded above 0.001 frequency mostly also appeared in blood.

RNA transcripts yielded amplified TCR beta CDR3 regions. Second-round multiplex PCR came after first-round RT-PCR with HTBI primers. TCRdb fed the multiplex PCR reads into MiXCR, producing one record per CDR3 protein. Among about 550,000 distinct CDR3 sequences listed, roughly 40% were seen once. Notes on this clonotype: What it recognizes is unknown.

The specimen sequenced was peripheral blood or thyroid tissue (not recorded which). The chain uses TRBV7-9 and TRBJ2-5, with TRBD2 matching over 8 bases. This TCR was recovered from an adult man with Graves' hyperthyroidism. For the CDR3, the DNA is TGTGCCAGCAGCCCGGGGGGGGGTATGGAGACCCAGTACTTC. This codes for CASSPGGGMETQYF.